Each of the 5 T cell receptor beta chains below was sequenced from the same sample in a study of persistence of HIV-infected CD4 T cells (TCRdb year 2020). These receptors' targets are unknown. This specimen's treatment or condition label, per the study, means: suppressive antiretroviral therapy. Cells were stimulated with anti-CD3/anti-CD28 magnetic beads as a nonspecific positive control representing the CD4+ T cell repertoire. Sorting of responding CD4+ T cells was based on upregulation of both CD40 ligand and CD69. The immunoSEQ hsTCRB assay version 4 in survey mode was used to sequence TCRbeta repertoires from genomic DNA. What TCRdb holds here is the immuneACCESS table cut down to in-frame rearrangements. Part of the clones is not present; checked against another copy, under half of the missing clones reflect an unresolved V gene, and the others are unexplained. The table for this sample lists 40,000 to 60,000 clones; 85% to 90% of them were counted only once. The top ten clones comprise about 3% of the sample.

Sample: CD4+ T cells sorted from PBMCs after approximately 19-hour stimulation, taken from a patient who received antiretroviral therapy. The label giving this sample's cell subset or site can be read as: CD40L+CD69+ CD4 T cells responding to anti-CD3/anti-CD28 beads, representing the overall repertoire. The receptor source for this set is an adult woman with HIV who was CMV-seropositive.

The genes are TRBV7-8 and TRBJ1-5, with D hard to call. Germline V gives CDR1 SGHVS, CDR2 FQNEAQ. Trimming left V 3 bases short and J 7 bases short, with 22 bases between. There are 17 residues in the CDR3. CDR3 sequence reads: CASSFSSNRDLQQPQHF. The CDR3 nucleotides read TGTGCCAGCAGCTTCTCGTCTAATCGGGATCTTCAACAGCCCCAGCATTTT.

Details on this clone: Its ends do not fully match the called genes, so a read error is possible. This chain uses TRBV6-5 with TRBJ1-2; a weak D match, TRBD1 (5 bases). The CDR3 extends over 10 amino acids. Germline V CDR1 and CDR2: MNHEY, SVGAGI. For the CDR3, the DNA is TGTGCCTGCAGGGATTTTGGCTACACCTTC. Translated: CACRDFGYTF.

J is TRBJ1-1 and V is TRBV9; D not certain. Trimming left V 0 bases short and J 3 bases short, with 6 bases between. Looked up from germline, CDR1 is SGDLS and CDR2 is YYNGEE. The CDR3 is 13 residues long. The CDR3 coding sequence is TGTGCCAGCAGCGTAGGTTTAGACACTGAAGCTTTCTTT. The encoded protein is CASSVGLDTEAFF.

CDR3: CASSYGTGVTETQYF. In DNA, the CDR3 is TGTGCCAGCAGCTACGGGACAGGGGTGACAGAGACCCAGTACTTC. The genes are TRBV7-9 and TRBJ2-5, with 10 bases lining up with TRBD1. V shed 4 bases and J 4 bases; nucleotides not matched to a gene: 6. This CDR3 is 15 amino acids long. Germline CDR1 SEHNR, CDR2 FQNEAQ (reference sequence).

This chain links TRBV5-1 with TRBJ2-7; 11 nucleotides align to TRBD1. V shed 4 bases and J 4 bases; nucleotides not matched to a gene: 4. The CDR3 is 14 amino acids. Germline V CDR1 and CDR2: SGHRS, YFSETQ. The CDR3 reads CASSRTGGGYEQYF. DNA of the CDR3: TGCGCCAGCAGCCGGACAGGGGGCGGGTACGAGCAGTACTTC.